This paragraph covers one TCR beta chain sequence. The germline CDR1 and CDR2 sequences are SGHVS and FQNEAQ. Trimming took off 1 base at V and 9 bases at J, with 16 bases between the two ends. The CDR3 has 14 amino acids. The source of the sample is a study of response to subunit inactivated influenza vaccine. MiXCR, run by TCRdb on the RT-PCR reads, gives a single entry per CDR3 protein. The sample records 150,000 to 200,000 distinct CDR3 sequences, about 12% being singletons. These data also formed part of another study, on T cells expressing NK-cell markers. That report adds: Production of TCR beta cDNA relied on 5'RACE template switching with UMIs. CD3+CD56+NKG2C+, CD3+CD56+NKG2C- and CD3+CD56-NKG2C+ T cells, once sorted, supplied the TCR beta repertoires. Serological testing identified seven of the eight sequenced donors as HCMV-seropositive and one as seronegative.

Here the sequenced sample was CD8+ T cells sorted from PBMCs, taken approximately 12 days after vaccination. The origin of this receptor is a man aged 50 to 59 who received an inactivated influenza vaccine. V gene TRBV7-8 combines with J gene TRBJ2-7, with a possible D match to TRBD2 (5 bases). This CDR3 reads CASSLVVLGSGQYF. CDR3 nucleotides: TGTGCCAGCAGCTTAGTTGTTTTGGGGAGCGGGCAGTACTTC.